The TCR beta chain under discussion was sequenced for a study of T cell responses to AZD1222 COVID-19 vaccine. Second-dose timings of about 4 or about 12 weeks were pooled. The germline gives CDR1 SGHRS, CDR2 YFSETQ. The J segment lost 8 bases and the V segment lost 4 bases, leaving 14 bases of the junction unmatched. CDR3 length: 16 residues. Sequenced by immunoSEQ multiplex PCR; TCRdb stores in-frame clones only, minus some. The data show approximately 110,000 clones, with around nine tenths seen just once and around 2.3% held by the top ten. The source is an adult who received the AZD1222 COVID-19 vaccine. The material was peripheral blood, obtained 28 days after the second AZD1222 dose. The V call is TRBV5-1, the J call TRBJ1-4; 7 bases match TRBD1. The CDR3 region is CASSRGDTGEGEKLFF. DNA of the CDR3: TGCGCCAGCAGCCGAGGGGATACAGGGGAAGGAGAAAAACTGTTTTTT.